This TCR beta chain was found in a study of tumor-infiltrating lymphocytes in primary liver carcinoma. Across the whole study: Every patient in the cohort had a primary liver carcinoma. That carcinoma was treated by surgical resection.

Starting from 500 ng of total RNA, TCR beta cDNA was produced with a primer in the constant region. Slightly modified ARM-PCR served as the procedure for the TCR beta libraries. These libraries came from three rounds of nested multiplex PCR. The first two PCR rounds used TRBV1-TRBV30 primers with a Cbeta primer, approximately 10 cycles each. Each CDR3 protein gets one entry after TCRdb re-called the multiplex PCR reads with MiXCR. The sample carries 310,000 or so distinct CDR3 sequences, around three fifths recorded once. Study outcomes and limitations: Blood trailed tumors significantly in top-250-clone fraction (p = 0.039). Tumor-adjacent and tumor-blood pairs shared less of their repertoires than tumor region pairs shared.

To note about this clonotype: Its antigen is unknown.

Germline CDR1 reads MGHRA; CDR2 reads YSYEKL. The CDR3 length is 16 residues. V was pared by 1 base and J by 2 bases, with 12 bases between. It was unsorted whole blood that yielded blood RNA, and germline DNA was also extracted. The V and J genes are TRBV4-1 and TRBJ2-1; D is possibly TRBD2 (5 bases). This clonotype was sampled from a woman aged 30 to 39 with primary liver carcinoma and hepatitis B virus infection. Sequenced sample: peripheral blood. CDR3 region: CASSQVRISAYNEQFF. The CDR3 DNA sequence: TGCGCCAGCAGCCAAGTTAGGATTAGCGCCTACAATGAGCAGTTCTTC.